This T cell receptor beta chain was sequenced during a study of human T cells and chemical hapten exposure. The overall study: Weekly scalp doses of diphenylcyclopropenone were given to patients during the approximately 23-week study. Small discrepancies in pooled library volume mainly accounted for the varying TCR yields per sample.

As for this clonotype: Its antigen is currently unknown.

Germline CDR1 and CDR2: MNHNS and SASEGT. V was trimmed by 4 bases and J by 2 bases, leaving 9 bases between them. CDR3 size: 14 residues. Findings and caveats of the study: A positive correlation with patch test score was found for PT1 expanded TCR counts.

Time point described: pre-sensitization, week 0. As to treatment: therapeutic diphenylcyclopropenone sensitization with weekly scalp DPC. Alopecia patients between 18 and 70 years old and suitable for DPC were used as donors. TCRdb recomputed calls from the RACE reads with MiXCR, one row per CDR3 protein. The sample consists of more than 300,000 distinct CDR3 sequences, 4.5% to 6% of them appearing once. The TCR originated in a woman aged 45-65 years with alopecia areata. Some clones in this sample may be carry-over from other donors' samples. The source was whole blood, collected in connection with sensitization to the hapten diphenylcyclopropenone (DPC). This chain uses TRBV6-1 with TRBJ1-5; possible D gene TRBD1, 5 bases. The CDR3 region has the DNA TGTGCCAGCAGTGGAGACAGCGGCAATCAGCCCCAGCATTTT. Translated: CASSGDSGNQPQHF.